The rows below give T cell receptor beta chains drawn from one sample of a study of blood T cell repertoires in COVID-19. Repertoires were generated with immunoSEQ multiplex PCR, while TCRdb's copy carries only in-frame clones and drops some. There are 180,000 or so clones in the sample; more than 85% occur only once, and 0.99% lies in the top ten. The sample taken for sequencing was peripheral blood. The receptor source for this set is a man aged 18 to 35 with acute or convalescent COVID-19. Both conserved end residues are part of each CDR3. D genes are given only for firm matches. Some rows mark clone size as missing; the rest say once, few, many or name a class of expanded clone.

-	17	TRBJ2-1	TRBV4-1	-	TGCGCCAGCAGCCAAGATCTTGGAGCGAGCTCCTACAATGAGCAGTTCTTC	CASSQDLGASSYNEQFF
-	17	TRBJ2-2	TRBV9	TRBD2	TGTGCCAGCAGCGGGCTGACTAGCGGGGGGGCTGCCGGGGAGCTGTTTTTT	CASSGLTSGGAAGELFF
-	14	TRBJ1-1	TRBV7-3	-	TGTGCCAGCAGCCCCCAGGGTACCCAAACTGAAGCTTTCTTT	CASSPQGTQTEAFF
-	16	TRBJ1-3	TRBV28	-	TGTGCCAGCAGTACCCGCGAGGCTGCGTATGGAAACACCATATATTTT	CASSTREAAYGNTIYF
-	17	TRBJ1-2	TRBV5-4	TRBD1	TGTGCCAGCAGCTTTGGACAGGGGGTATATATTGGCTATGGCTACACCTTC	CASSFGQGVYIGYGYTF
once	14	TRBJ2-3	TRBV7-9	-	TGTGCCAGCAGCTTAGGTAGGGGCCCAGATACGCAGTATTTT	CASSLGRGPDTQYF
-	13	TRBJ1-1	TRBV14	-	TGTGCCAGCAGCCCCTCCGGGAACACTGAAGCTTTCTTT	CASSPSGNTEAFF
-	21	TRBJ1-5	TRBV30	-	TGTGCCTGGAGCCCGGGGTCAGGGGTTAAAGCAGGGTTTGGAAGCAATCAGCCCCAGCATTTT	CAWSPGSGVKAGFGSNQPQHF
-	14	TRBJ1-5	TRBV24-1	-	TGTGCCACCAGTGAACGCCAGAGCAATCAGCCCCAGCATTTT	CATSERQSNQPQHF
-	13	TRBJ1-6	TRBV28	-	TGTGCCAGCAGGGATAGCCGAAATTCACCCCTCCACTTT	CASRDSRNSPLHF
-	15	TRBJ1-2	TRBV15	-	TGTGCCACCAGCAGAGAAAGGGAGCCCGTGAGTGGCTACACCTTC	CATSREREPVSGYTF
-	10	TRBJ1-1	TRBV28	-	TGTGGGACAATGAACACTGAAGCTTTCTTT	CGTMNTEAFF
-	15	TRBJ1-2	TRBV4-1	TRBD1	TGCGCCAGCAGCCAAGGGGTCGGGGACAGAGCTGGCTACACCTTC	CASSQGVGDRAGYTF
-	16	TRBJ1-3	TRBV7-2	-	TGTGCCAGCAGCTTAGTAGGGCAGGGCTCTGGAAACACCATATATTTT	CASSLVGQGSGNTIYF
-	14	TRBJ1-2	TRBV3-1/TRBV3-2	TRBD1	TGTGCCAGCAGCCGCGGGGACAGGGGGTATGGCTACACCTTC	CASSRGDRGYGYTF
-	15	TRBJ1-4	TRBV30	TRBD1	TGTGCCTGGAGTCTAAACAGGGGGTTAGAGGAAAAACTGTTTTTT	CAWSLNRGLEEKLFF
once	13	TRBJ1-1	TRBV12-3/TRBV12-4	-	TGTGCCAGCAGTTTGGAGGTCAGATCTGAAGCTTTCTTT	CASSLEVRSEAFF
-	13	TRBJ1-1	TRBV5-1	-	TGCGCCAGCAGCTTGATGGACAGTCCTGAAGCTTTCTTT	CASSLMDSPEAFF
-	15	TRBJ2-7	TRBV11-3	TRBD1	TGTGCCAGCAGCTTAGGGGCAGGGGGAAAGTACGAGCAGTACTTC	CASSLGAGGKYEQYF
-	15	TRBJ1-6	TRBV27	-	TGTGCCAGCAGTACCACGGCCAGAGGGCATTCACCCCTCCACTTT	CASSTTARGHSPLHF
-	17	TRBJ1-1	TRBV28	-	TGTGCCAGCAGCCCCCCTCATGAGGGCGAGGGGAACACTGAAGCTTTCTTT	CASSPPHEGEGNTEAFF
-	15	TRBJ1-4	TRBV14	TRBD1	TGTGCCAGCAGCCCTCGGACAGGGACTAATGAAAAACTGTTTTTT	CASSPRTGTNEKLFF
-	17	TRBJ2-3	TRBV11-2	TRBD1	TGTGCCAGCAGCTCCTTATACCCGGGACAGCTCACAGATACGCAGTATTTT	CASSSLYPGQLTDTQYF
-	16	TRBJ2-7	TRBV6-1	-	TGTGCCAGCAGTGAATTTGGGGGCTGGGACCTCTACGAGCAGTACTTC	CASSEFGGWDLYEQYF
-	13	TRBJ1-1	TRBV7-2	-	TGTGCCAGCAGCTCGACAGGGAACACTGAAGCTTTCTTT	CASSSTGNTEAFF
-	17	TRBJ2-3	TRBV14	TRBD1	TGTGCCAGCAGCCAAGTCGGCAGGGGGCGATCGACAGATACGCAGTATTTT	CASSQVGRGRSTDTQYF